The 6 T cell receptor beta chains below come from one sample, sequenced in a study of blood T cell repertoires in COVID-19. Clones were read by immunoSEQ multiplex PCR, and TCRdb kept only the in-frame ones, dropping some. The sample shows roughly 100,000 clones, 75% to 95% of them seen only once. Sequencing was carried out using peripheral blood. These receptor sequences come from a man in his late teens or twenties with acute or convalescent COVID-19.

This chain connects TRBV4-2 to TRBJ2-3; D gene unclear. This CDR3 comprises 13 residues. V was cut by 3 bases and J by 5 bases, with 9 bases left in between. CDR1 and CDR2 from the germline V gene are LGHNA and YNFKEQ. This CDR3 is CASSHQIEDTQYF. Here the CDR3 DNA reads TGTGCCAGCAGCCATCAGATCGAAGATACGCAGTATTTT.

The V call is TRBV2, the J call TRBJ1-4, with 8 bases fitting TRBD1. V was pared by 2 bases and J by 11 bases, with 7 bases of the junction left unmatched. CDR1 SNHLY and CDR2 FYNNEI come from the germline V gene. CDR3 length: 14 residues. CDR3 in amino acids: CASSENRGAFKLFF. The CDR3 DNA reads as TGTGCCAGCAGTGAAAACAGGGGGGCGTTTAAACTGTTTTTT. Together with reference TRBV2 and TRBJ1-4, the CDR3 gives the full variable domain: EPEVTQTPSHQVTQMGQEVILRCVPISNHLYFYWYRQILGQKVEFLVSFYNNEISEKSEIFDDQFSVERPDGSNFTLKIRSTKLEDSAMYFCASSENRGAFKLFFGSGTQLSVL.

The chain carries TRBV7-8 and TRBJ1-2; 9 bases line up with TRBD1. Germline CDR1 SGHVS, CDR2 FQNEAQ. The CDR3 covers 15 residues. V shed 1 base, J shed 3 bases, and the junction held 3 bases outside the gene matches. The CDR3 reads CASSLDDRGDYGYTF. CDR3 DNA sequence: TGTGCCAGCAGCTTAGATGACAGGGGGGACTATGGCTACACCTTC.

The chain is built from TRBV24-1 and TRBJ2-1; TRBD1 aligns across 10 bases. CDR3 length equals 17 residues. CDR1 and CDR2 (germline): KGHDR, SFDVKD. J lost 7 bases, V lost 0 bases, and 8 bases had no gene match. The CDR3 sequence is CATSDLHPGQGWNEQFF. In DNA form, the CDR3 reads TGTGCCACCAGTGATTTGCATCCGGGACAGGGGTGGAATGAGCAGTTCTTC.

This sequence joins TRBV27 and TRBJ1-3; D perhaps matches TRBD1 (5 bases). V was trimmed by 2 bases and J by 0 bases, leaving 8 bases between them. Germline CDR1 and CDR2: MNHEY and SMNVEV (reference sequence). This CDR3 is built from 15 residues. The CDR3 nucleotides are TGTGCCAGCAGTTTACGGAGGGGCTCTGGAAACACCATATATTTT. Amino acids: CASSLRRGSGNTIYF.

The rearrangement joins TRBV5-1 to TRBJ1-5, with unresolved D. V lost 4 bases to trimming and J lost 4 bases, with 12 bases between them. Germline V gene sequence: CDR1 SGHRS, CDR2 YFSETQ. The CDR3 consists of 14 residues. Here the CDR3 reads CASSRDGINQPQHF. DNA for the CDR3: TGCGCCAGCAGCCGAGACGGGATAAATCAGCCCCAGCATTTT.